These 4 T cell receptor beta chains were all obtained from the same sample, sequenced in a study of T cell responses to AZD1222 COVID-19 vaccine. Measured with immunoSEQ multiplex PCR; TCRdb has only the in-frame clones, and not every one. The table includes about 72,000 clones, roughly nine tenths detected once. Sequencing was performed on peripheral blood, taken 28 days after the second AZD1222 dose. The receptors come from an adult who received the AZD1222 COVID-19 vaccine.

The table lists this clone with a count of one. The chain joins TRBV2 to TRBJ2-1, with 9 nucleotides matching TRBD2. This CDR3 has 16 amino acids. Per germline, CDR1 SNHLY and CDR2 FYNNEI. Trimming at V came to 3 bases and at J to 8 bases, leaving 11 bases not matched to a gene. In nucleotides, the CDR3 is TGTGCCAGCAGTGATCCGGGACTAGCCCTATTTTATGAGCAGTTCTTC. Translated, it gives CASSDPGLALFYEQFF.

Of note for this clone: The junction departs from germline at one end; a sequencing error may be responsible. The chain couples TRBV15 to TRBJ2-7; no firm D call. Germline CDR1 LNHNV, CDR2 YYDKDF (reference sequence). The CDR3 consists of 13 residues. The CDR3 bases are TGTGCCACCAGCATCTACGTATCGTTGGTTGTGGCTTTC. This sequence encodes CATSIYVSLVVAF.

In its sample, this clone was seen a few times. The J gene is TRBJ2-2, the V gene TRBV6-5; maybe TRBD1 (6 bases). CDR1 MNHEY and CDR2 SVGAGI come from the germline V gene. CDR3 size: 12 residues. V lost 6 bases and J lost 7, with 9 bases in between. This CDR3 reads CASRIRGGELFF. CDR3 bases: TGTGCCAGCAGGATCAGGGGCGGGGAGCTGTTTTTT.

V is TRBV27 and J is TRBJ2-7, with TRBD1 matching over 7 bases. The CDR3 extends over 13 amino acids. Germline V gene data show CDR1 as MNHEY and CDR2 as SMNVEV (reference sequence). Losses at the gene ends were 3 bases for V and 2 bases for J; bases not matched to a gene: 1. The CDR3 loop reads CASSFQGAYEQYF. DNA for the CDR3: TGTGCCAGCAGTTTTCAGGGGGCCTACGAGCAGTACTTC.